This T cell receptor (beta chain) appears in the sequencing data of a study of metastatic and nonmetastatic thyroid tumors. Study overall: For malignant and benign thyroid patients, tumor or nodule tissue and blood were the sources whose repertoires were compared.

Every patient was untreated before thyroid surgery. This CDR3 is 15 amino acids long. V shed 1 base and J shed 3 bases, with 15 bases lying between them. In germline, CDR1 is DFQATT, CDR2 SNEGSKA (reference sequence). TCRdb called clones again from the PCR reads with MiXCR. The profile shows about 5,500 clones, 37% of them singletons. The rearrangement uses TRBV20-1 and TRBJ1-1; no firm D call. Sequenced material: tumor tissue. This TCR was sampled from a male donor with papillary thyroid cancer or a benign thyroid nodule (not recorded which). Some clones in this sample may be carry-over from other donors' samples. The CDR3 DNA reads as TGCAGTGCTAGAGGGTGGAGGATAAGGGACACTGAAGCTTTCTTT. It codes for CSARGWRIRDTEAFF.